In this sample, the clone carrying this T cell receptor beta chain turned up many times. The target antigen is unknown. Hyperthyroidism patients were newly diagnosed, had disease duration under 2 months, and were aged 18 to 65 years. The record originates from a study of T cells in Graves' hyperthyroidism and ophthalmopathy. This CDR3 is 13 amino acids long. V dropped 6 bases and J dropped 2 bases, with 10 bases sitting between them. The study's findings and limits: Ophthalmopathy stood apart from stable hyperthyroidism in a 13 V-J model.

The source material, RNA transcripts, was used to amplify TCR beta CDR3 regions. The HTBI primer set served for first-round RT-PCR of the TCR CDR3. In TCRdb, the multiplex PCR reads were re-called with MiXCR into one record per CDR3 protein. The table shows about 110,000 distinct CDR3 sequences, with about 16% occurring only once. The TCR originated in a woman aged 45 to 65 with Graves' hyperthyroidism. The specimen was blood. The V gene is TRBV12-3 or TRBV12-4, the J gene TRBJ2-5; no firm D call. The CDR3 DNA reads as TGTGCCAGCAGGATGTTACTTCAAGAGACCCAGTACTTC. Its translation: CASRMLLQETQYF.